Listed below are T cell receptor beta chains from one sample, sequenced in a study of cytomegalovirus exposure and HLA in healthy donors. This table comes from immunoSEQ multiplex PCR, and its TCRdb copy is limited to in-frame clones, with some not included. The repertoire holds roughly 120,000 clones, with approximately 79% as singletons. The specimen sequenced was PBMCs. The receptors were gathered from a man aged 30 to 45 in good health and CMV-seropositive. Both conserved end residues are part of each CDR3. Each record gives: V gene, clone size, D gene, J gene, CDR3 protein, CDR3 DNA. D genes are given only for firm matches. The listing skips clone size in some rows; elsewhere it reads once, few, many or a size class.

v_gene: TRBV2; abundance: NA; d_gene: NA; j_gene: TRBJ1-2; CDR3aa: CASRSEPGATFWEGEDGYTF; CDR3nt: TGTGCCAGCAGGAGCGAGCCAGGCGCCACCTTCTGGGAGGGGGAAGATGGCTACACCTTC
v_gene: TRBV10-2; abundance: NA; d_gene: TRBD2; j_gene: TRBJ2-5; CDR3aa: CASSETGGLRETQYF; CDR3nt: TGCGCCAGCAGTGAGACGGGGGGGCTCCGGGAGACCCAGTACTTC
v_gene: TRBV18; abundance: NA; d_gene: NA; j_gene: TRBJ1-1; CDR3aa: CASSPRRSNTEAFF; CDR3nt: TGTGCCAGCTCACCACGCCGGTCGAACACTGAAGCTTTCTTT
v_gene: TRBV7-9; abundance: NA; d_gene: NA; j_gene: TRBJ1-6; CDR3aa: CASSYRGGIGGSPLHF; CDR3nt: TGTGCCAGCAGCTATCGCGGGGGGATCGGCGGTTCACCCCTCCACTTT
v_gene: TRBV2; abundance: NA; d_gene: TRBD1; j_gene: TRBJ1-1; CDR3aa: CASAGPTTGFKITEAFF; CDR3nt: TGTGCCAGCGCCGGACCCACGACAGGGTTTAAGATCACTGAAGCTTTCTTT
v_gene: TRBV2; abundance: NA; d_gene: TRBD2; j_gene: TRBJ2-5; CDR3aa: CASSEISSGGETQYF; CDR3nt: TGTGCCAGCAGTGAAATTAGTAGCGGGGGGGAGACCCAGTACTTC
v_gene: TRBV9; abundance: once; d_gene: NA; j_gene: TRBJ1-2; CDR3aa: CASSRLVTGGGGYTF; CDR3nt: TGTGCCAGCAGCCGACTTGTCACCGGGGGGGGTGGCTACACCTTC
v_gene: TRBV7-3; abundance: NA; d_gene: TRBD2; j_gene: TRBJ2-1; CDR3aa: CASSSLSGGAGHEQFF; CDR3nt: TGTGCCAGCAGCTCACTAAGCGGGGGGGCTGGCCATGAGCAGTTCTTC
v_gene: TRBV21-1; abundance: NA; d_gene: NA; j_gene: TRBJ2-7; CDR3aa: CASSNHRDRVHEQYF; CDR3nt: TGTGCCAGCAGCAATCATCGGGACAGGGTCCACGAGCAGTACTTC
v_gene: TRBV30; abundance: NA; d_gene: TRBD2; j_gene: TRBJ2-1; CDR3aa: CAWGAGGGYNEQFF; CDR3nt: TGTGCCTGGGGAGCGGGGGGAGGGTACAATGAGCAGTTCTTC
v_gene: TRBV7-9; abundance: once; d_gene: NA; j_gene: TRBJ1-5; CDR3aa: CASSLVSGSNQPQHF; CDR3nt: TGTGCCAGCAGCTTAGTGTCCGGGAGCAATCAGCCCCAGCATTTT
v_gene: TRBV5-4; abundance: NA; d_gene: TRBD2; j_gene: TRBJ2-3; CDR3aa: CASSEEPGLAGSKDTQYF; CDR3nt: TGTGCCAGCAGCGAAGAGCCGGGACTAGCGGGGAGCAAAGATACGCAGTATTTT
v_gene: TRBV21-1; abundance: NA; d_gene: NA; j_gene: TRBJ1-3; CDR3aa: CASSKGDRFSGNTIYF; CDR3nt: TGTGCCAGCAGCAAAGGCGATCGTTTCTCTGGAAACACCATATATTTT
v_gene: TRBV19; abundance: NA; d_gene: TRBD1; j_gene: TRBJ1-5; CDR3aa: CASSEIDRVRQPQHF; CDR3nt: TGTGCCAGTAGTGAAATAGACAGGGTCCGTCAGCCCCAGCATTTT
v_gene: TRBV14; abundance: NA; d_gene: NA; j_gene: TRBJ2-7; CDR3aa: CASSQALGGAYEQYF; CDR3nt: TGTGCCAGCAGCCAAGCTTTGGGGGGTGCCTACGAGCAGTACTTC
v_gene: TRBV5-5; abundance: NA; d_gene: NA; j_gene: TRBJ1-2; CDR3aa: CASSPMTPTYGYTF; CDR3nt: TGTGCCAGCAGCCCCATGACACCCACCTATGGCTACACCTTC
v_gene: TRBV13; abundance: NA; d_gene: NA; j_gene: TRBJ2-2; CDR3aa: CASSSLAQGIGTGELFF; CDR3nt: TGTGCCAGCAGCTCACTAGCACAGGGGATAGGCACCGGGGAGCTGTTTTTT